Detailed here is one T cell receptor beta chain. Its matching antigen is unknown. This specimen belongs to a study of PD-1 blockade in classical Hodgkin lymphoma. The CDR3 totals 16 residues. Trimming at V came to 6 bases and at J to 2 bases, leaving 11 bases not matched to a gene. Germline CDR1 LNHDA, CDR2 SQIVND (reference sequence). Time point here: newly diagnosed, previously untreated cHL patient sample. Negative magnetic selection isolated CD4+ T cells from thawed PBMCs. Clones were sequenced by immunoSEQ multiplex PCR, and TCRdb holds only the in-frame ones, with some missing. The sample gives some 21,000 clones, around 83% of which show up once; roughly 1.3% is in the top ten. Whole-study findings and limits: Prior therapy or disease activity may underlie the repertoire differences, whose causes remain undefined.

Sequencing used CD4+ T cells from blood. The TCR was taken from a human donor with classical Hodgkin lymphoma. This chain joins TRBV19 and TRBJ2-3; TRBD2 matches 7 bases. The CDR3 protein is CASRQASGINTDTQYF. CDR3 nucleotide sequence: TGTGCCAGTAGGCAGGCCAGCGGGATTAACACAGATACGCAGTATTTT.